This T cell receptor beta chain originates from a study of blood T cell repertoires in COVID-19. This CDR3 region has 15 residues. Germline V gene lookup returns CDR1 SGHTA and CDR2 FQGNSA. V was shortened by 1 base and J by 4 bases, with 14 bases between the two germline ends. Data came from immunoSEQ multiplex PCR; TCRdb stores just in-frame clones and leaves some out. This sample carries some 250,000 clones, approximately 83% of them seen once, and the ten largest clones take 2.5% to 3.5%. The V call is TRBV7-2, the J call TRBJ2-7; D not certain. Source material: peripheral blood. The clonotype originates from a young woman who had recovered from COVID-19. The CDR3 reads CASSLVRSKPYEQYF. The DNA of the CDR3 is TGTGCCAGCAGCTTAGTTCGGAGTAAACCGTACGAGCAGTACTTC.